One sample yielded the 7 T cell receptor beta chains listed below, sequenced in a study of CD8+ T cells in alopecia areata. Following extraction, RNA underwent reverse transcription to cDNA, which served as the sequencing template. TCRdb keeps only in-frame clones here, not all; method: immunoSEQ multiplex PCR. The table shows 210,000 or so clones, with more than 60% occurring only once. Treatment defined: oral pan-JAK inhibitor, 5-10 mg twice daily. The specimen was CD4+ T cells sorted from blood, collected between weeks 44 and 45, from a patient treated with tofacitinib. The receptor source for this set is a human donor with alopecia areata.

This clone was recorded a few times. This chain uses TRBV29-1 with TRBJ2-3, with TRBD2 matching 8 bases. Germline CDR1 is SQVTM and CDR2 is ANQGSEA. The CDR3 has 12 amino acids. The DNA for the CDR3 is TGCAGTCATAGCGGGGGCACAGATACGCAGTATTTT. This codes for CSHSGGTDTQYF.

The rearrangement joins TRBV2 to TRBJ1-2; D is undetermined. The CDR3 totals 13 residues. The germline CDR1 and CDR2 sequences are SNHLY and FYNNEI. V shed 1 base and J shed 5 bases, with 8 bases lying between them. The CDR3 loop is CASSEVPPYGYTF. Here the CDR3 DNA reads TGTGCCAGCAGTGAAGTACCACCTTATGGCTACACCTTC.

The chain combines TRBV29-1 with TRBJ2-7; 8 bases line up with TRBD1. The CDR3 length is 14 residues. J gave up 5 bases and V 2 bases, and 8 bases lay outside the gene matches. Germline V CDR1 and CDR2: SQVTM, ANQGSEA. CDR3 DNA: TGCAGCGTTGAAACAGGGGGAATTATGGACGAGCAGTACTTC. It specifies CSVETGGIMDEQYF.

The genes are TRBV6-5 and TRBJ2-1, with 10 bases that match TRBD1. The junction had 11 bases not matched to a gene; V was cut back by 6 bases and J by 9 bases. This CDR3 has 15 residues. From germline, CDR1 is MNHEY and CDR2 SVGAGI. The CDR3 DNA sequence: TGTGCCAGCAGGTCCGGGACAGGGGCCCCCTCTGAGCAGTTCTTC. Translation gives CASRSGTGAPSEQFF.

V and J are TRBV15 and TRBJ1-2; a possible D gene is TRBD1 (5 bases). The length of the CDR3 is 14 residues. Per germline, CDR1 LNHNV and CDR2 YYDKDF (reference sequence). Trimming shortened V by 4 bases and J by 0 bases, and 9 bases separated the two germline ends. The CDR3 loop reads CATSMGPANYGYTF. CDR3 nucleotides: TGTGCCACCAGCATGGGACCAGCTAACTATGGCTACACCTTC.

The rearrangement links TRBV29-1 to TRBJ2-3; 7 nucleotides align to TRBD1. This CDR3 contains 15 residues. The germline V gene encodes CDR1 SQVTM and CDR2 ANQGSEA. V lost 4 bases, J lost 2 bases, and 9 bases stayed unmatched. The CDR3 loop is CSVAHGTDNTDTQYF. CDR3 nucleotide sequence: TGCAGCGTTGCCCACGGGACAGACAACACAGATACGCAGTATTTT.

This clone has just one count. The V gene is TRBV15, the J gene TRBJ1-2; D is uncertain. Trimming took 0 bases from V and 7 from J, leaving 12 bases between them. This CDR3 is built from 14 residues. Per germline, CDR1 LNHNV and CDR2 YYDKDF (reference sequence). CDR3 protein: CATSRDREHRGYTF. Here the CDR3 DNA reads TGTGCCACCAGCAGAGATCGTGAGCACCGTGGCTACACCTTC.